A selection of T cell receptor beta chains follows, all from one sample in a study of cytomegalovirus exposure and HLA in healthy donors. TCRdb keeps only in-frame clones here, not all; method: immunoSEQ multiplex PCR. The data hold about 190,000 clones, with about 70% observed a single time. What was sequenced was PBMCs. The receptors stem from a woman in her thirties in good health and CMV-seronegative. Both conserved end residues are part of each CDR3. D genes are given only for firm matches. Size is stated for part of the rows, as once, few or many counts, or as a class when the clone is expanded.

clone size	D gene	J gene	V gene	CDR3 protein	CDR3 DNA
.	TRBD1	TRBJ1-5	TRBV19	CASLGGNSNQPQHF	TGTGCCAGTTTAGGGGGCAATAGCAATCAGCCCCAGCATTTT
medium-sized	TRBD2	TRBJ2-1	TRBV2	CASSTTSGLYNEQFF	TGTGCCAGCAGCACCACTAGCGGGCTCTACAATGAGCAGTTCTTC
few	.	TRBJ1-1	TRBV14	CASSQYPPQGGAFF	TGTGCCAGCAGCCAATACCCACCACAGGGTGGAGCTTTCTTT
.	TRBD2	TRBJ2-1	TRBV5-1	CASSLAFLLALGDNEQFF	TGCGCCAGCAGCTTGGCCTTCTTACTAGCGTTGGGGGACAATGAGCAGTTCTTC
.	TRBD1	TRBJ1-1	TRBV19	CASSIDGQGVGNTEAFF	TGTGCCAGTAGTATAGATGGCCAGGGGGTAGGAAACACTGAAGCTTTCTTT
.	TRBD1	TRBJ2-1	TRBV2	CASRAGSRRDSEQFF	TGTGCCAGCAGAGCAGGGTCTCGACGGGACAGTGAGCAGTTCTTC
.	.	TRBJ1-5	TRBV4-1	CASSQAAGLSAQHF	TGCGCCAGCAGCCAAGCCGCAGGGCTTTCGGCTCAGCATTTT
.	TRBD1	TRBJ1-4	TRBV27	CASSFTPKGAVYEKLFF	TGTGCCAGCAGTTTCACCCCGAAGGGGGCTGTTTATGAAAAACTGTTTTTT
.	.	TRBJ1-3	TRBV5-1	CASSLGGGAFVGNTIYF	TGCGCCAGCAGCTTGGGGGGGGGCGCATTCGTTGGAAACACCATATATTTT
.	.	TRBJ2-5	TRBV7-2	CASSLGGRVGTQYF	TGTGCCAGCAGCTTAGGTGGCAGGGTGGGGACCCAGTACTTC
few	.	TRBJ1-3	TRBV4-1	CASSQNPTVHSGNTIYF	TGCGCCAGCAGCCAAAACCCGACAGTCCACTCTGGAAACACCATATATTTT
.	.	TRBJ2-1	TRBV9	CASSGQGSDFSYNEQFF	TGTGCCAGCAGCGGCCAAGGGAGCGACTTCTCCTACAATGAGCAGTTCTTC
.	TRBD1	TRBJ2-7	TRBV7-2	CASSLGTGPYEQYF	TGTGCCAGCTCCCTAGGGACAGGCCCCTACGAGCAGTACTTC
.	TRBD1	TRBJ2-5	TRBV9	CASSPPGGTQYF	TGTGCCAGCAGCCCCCCAGGGGGGACCCAGTACTTC
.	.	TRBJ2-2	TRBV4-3	CASSQDWASTGELFF	TGCGCCAGCAGCCAAGATTGGGCCAGTACCGGGGAGCTGTTTTTT
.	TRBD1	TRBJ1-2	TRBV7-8	CASSPLTGGPNYGYTF	TGTGCCAGCAGCCCCCTCACAGGGGGCCCTAACTATGGCTACACCTTC
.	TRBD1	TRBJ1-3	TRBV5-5	CASSLLWTGGHSGNTIYF	TGTGCCAGCAGCTTGTTATGGACAGGGGGCCACTCTGGAAACACCATATATTTT
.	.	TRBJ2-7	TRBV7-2	CASSSAGNAYEQYF	TGTGCCAGCAGCTCCGCGGGTAACGCCTACGAGCAGTACTTC
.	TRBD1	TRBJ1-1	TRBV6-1	CASSWVWDRNTEAFF	TGTGCCAGCAGTTGGGTATGGGACAGAAACACTGAAGCTTTCTTT
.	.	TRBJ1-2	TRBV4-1	CASSQDGLNYGYTF	TGCGCCAGCAGCCAAGACGGACTTAACTATGGCTACACCTTC
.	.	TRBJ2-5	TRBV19	CASTAGVTQETQYF	TGTGCCAGTACTGCGGGCGTAACCCAAGAGACCCAGTACTTC
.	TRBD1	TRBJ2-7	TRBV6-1	CASTKGQGGSYEQCF	TGTGCCAGCACCAAAGGACAGGGAGGTTCCTACGAGCAGTGCTTC
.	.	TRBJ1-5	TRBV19	CASSIITQVVWTVNQPQHF	TGTGCCAGTAGTATTATAACACAGGTCGTCTGGACAGTCAATCAGCCCCAGCATTTT
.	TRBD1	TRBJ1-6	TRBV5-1	CASSRGQGSSPLHF	TGCGCCAGCAGCAGGGGACAGGGGAGTTCACCCCTCCACTTT
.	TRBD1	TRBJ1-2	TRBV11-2	CASSSSGGTGLVGYTF	TGTGCCAGCAGCTCGAGCGGAGGGACAGGGTTGGTAGGCTACACCTTC
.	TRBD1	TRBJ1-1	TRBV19	CASSIPGQLNTEAFF	TGTGCCAGTAGTATCCCGGGACAGTTGAACACTGAAGCTTTCTTT
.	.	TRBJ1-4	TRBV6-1	CASMAGDRVNEKLFF	TGTGCCAGCATGGCCGGAGACAGAGTTAATGAAAAACTGTTTTTT
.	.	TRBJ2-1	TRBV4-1	CASSQEGVDEQFF	TGCGCCAGCAGCCAAGAAGGGGTGGATGAGCAGTTCTTC
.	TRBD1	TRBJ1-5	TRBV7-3	CASSVDPGQGRRENQPQHF	TGTGCCAGCAGCGTAGACCCGGGACAGGGCAGGAGGGAGAATCAGCCCCAGCATTTT
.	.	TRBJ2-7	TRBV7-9	CASSPEQGGYEQYF	TGTGCCAGCAGCCCTGAACAGGGCGGGTACGAGCAGTACTTC
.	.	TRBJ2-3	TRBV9	CASSEEGGLTDTQYF	TGTGCCAGCAGCGAGGAGGGTGGGTTAACAGATACGCAGTATTTT
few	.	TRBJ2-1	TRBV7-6	CASSLATTHSYEQFF	TGTGCCAGCAGCTTAGCTACCACCCACAGTTACGAGCAGTTCTTC
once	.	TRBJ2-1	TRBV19	CASSQRASVYNEQFF	TGTGCCAGTTCCCAGCGCGCTAGCGTTTACAATGAGCAGTTCTTC
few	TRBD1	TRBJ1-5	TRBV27	CASRGRGTQTQHF	TGTGCCAGCAGAGGCAGGGGGACCCAGACCCAGCATTTT
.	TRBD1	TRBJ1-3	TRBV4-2	CASSQDLRQGTGGTIYF	TGTGCCAGCAGCCAAGATCTGCGACAGGGGACCGGTGGCACCATATATTTT
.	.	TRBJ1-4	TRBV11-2	CASSSGLLWSEKLFF	TGTGCCAGCAGCTCGGGACTGCTATGGAGTGAAAAACTGTTTTTT
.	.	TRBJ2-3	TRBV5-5	CASNPLTQGSDTQYF	TGTGCCAGCAACCCCCTAACTCAGGGCTCAGATACGCAGTATTTT
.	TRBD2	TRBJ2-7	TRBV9	CASSAASGRGEQYF	TGTGCCAGCAGCGCCGCTAGCGGGAGGGGCGAGCAGTACTTC
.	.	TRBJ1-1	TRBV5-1	CASSISMNTEAFF	TGCGCCAGCAGCATCAGTATGAACACTGAAGCTTTCTTT
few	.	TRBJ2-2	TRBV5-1	CASSRNTGELFF	TGCGCCAGCAGCCGGAACACCGGGGAGCTGTTTTTT
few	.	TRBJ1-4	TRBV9	CASSGREYEKLFF	TGTGCCAGCAGTGGCAGGGAATACGAAAAACTGTTTTTT
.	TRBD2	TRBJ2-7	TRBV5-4	CASSGRGLAGASYEQYF	TGTGCCAGCAGCGGAAGAGGACTAGCGGGGGCTTCCTACGAGCAGTACTTC
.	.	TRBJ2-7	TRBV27	CASSLSGLSSPYEQYF	TGTGCCAGCAGTTTAAGCGGACTTTCCTCTCCCTACGAGCAGTACTTC
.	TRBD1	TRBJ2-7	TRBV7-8	CASSLAGDRGRLGLGEQYF	TGTGCCAGCAGCTTAGCGGGGGACAGGGGGAGACTAGGGCTTGGGGAGCAGTACTTC
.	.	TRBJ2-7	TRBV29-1	CSVEESTSSYEQYF	TGCAGCGTTGAAGAATCTACGAGCTCCTACGAGCAGTACTTC
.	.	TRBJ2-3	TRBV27	CASSLEGADTDTQYF	TGTGCCAGCAGTTTAGAGGGAGCGGACACAGATACGCAGTATTTT
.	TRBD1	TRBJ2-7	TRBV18	CASSPRGTKSGQGYEQYF	TGTGCCAGCTCACCACGAGGCACAAAATCGGGACAGGGGTACGAGCAGTACTTC
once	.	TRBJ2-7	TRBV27	CASSLSSVAYEQYF	TGTGCCAGCAGTTTATCGTCCGTTGCCTACGAGCAGTACTTC
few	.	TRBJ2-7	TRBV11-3	CASSLAASAGEQYF	TGTGCCAGCAGCTTAGCGGCATCGGCGGGCGAGCAGTACTTC
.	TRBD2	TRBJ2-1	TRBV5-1	CASSLPTSGAYNEQFF	TGCGCCAGCAGCCTCCCGACTAGCGGCGCCTACAATGAGCAGTTCTTC
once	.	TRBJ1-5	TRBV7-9	CASSSDYHVTQQPQHF	TGTGCCAGCAGCTCCGACTACCACGTGACGCAGCAGCCCCAGCATTTT
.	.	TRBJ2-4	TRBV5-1	CASSLAGGTIQYF	TGCGCCAGCAGCTTAGCTGGAGGGACCATTCAGTACTTC
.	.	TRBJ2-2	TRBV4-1	CASSHSGVWNTGELFF	TGCGCCAGCAGCCACTCAGGGGTCTGGAACACCGGGGAGCTGTTTTTT
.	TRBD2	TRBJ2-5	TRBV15	CATSMTSGRAASEETQYF	TGTGCCACCAGCATGACTAGCGGGAGGGCGGCGTCCGAAGAGACCCAGTACTTC